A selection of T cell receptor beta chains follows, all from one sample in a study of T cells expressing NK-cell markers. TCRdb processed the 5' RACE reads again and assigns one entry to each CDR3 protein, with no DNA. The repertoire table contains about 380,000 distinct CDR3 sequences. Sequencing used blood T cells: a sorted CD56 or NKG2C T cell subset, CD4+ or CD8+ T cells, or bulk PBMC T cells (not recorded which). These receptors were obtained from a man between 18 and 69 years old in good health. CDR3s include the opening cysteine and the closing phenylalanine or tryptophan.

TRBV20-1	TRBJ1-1	CSARPPAGRRRTEAFF
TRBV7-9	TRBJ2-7	CASTIRGQGEWEQYF
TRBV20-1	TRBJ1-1	CSASRQIVNTEAFF
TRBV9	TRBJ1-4	CASSVETESVEKLFF
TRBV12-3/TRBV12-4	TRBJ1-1	CASSLRGSMNTEAFF
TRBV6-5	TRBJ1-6	CASSYSSQVYNSPLHF
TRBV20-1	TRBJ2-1	CSASGGNYNEQFF
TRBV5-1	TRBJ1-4	CASRSLTGGGSEKLFF
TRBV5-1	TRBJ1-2	CASSPTGGYGYTF
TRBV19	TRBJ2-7	CASKETGITEQYF
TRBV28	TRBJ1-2	CANQGGGGYTF
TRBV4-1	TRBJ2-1	CASSYRKAINEQFF
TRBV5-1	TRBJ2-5	CASSLAPTSGGWETQYF
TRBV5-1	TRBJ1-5	CASSPGDSNQPQHF
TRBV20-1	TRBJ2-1	CCRQRYNEQFF
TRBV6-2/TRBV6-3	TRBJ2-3	CASSLKWDTQYF
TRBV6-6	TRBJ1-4	CASSYVGGEKLFF
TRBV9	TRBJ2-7	CASSKGTATMYEQYF